What follows describes a single TCR beta chain. The specificity of this receptor is unknown. The input lacks base qualities; no much larger clone sits a single base away. The source of the sample is a study of shared clonotypes between healthy human individuals (dated by TCRdb to 2019 to 2021). In the study overall: A couple of women and three men aged 18 to 49 years were included in the cohort. For each donor, three plates each were used for CD4 naive and CD4 memory, two plates were used for CD8 naive, and one plate was used for CD8 memory. Libraries were prepared and TCR repertoires were sequenced by different laboratories using diverse techniques, in order to increase sequencing depth and limit assay-specific biases. Each donor's leukapheresis produced roughly between roughly 0.85 and 9.5 billion PBMCs. To estimate repertoire size and how much clonotype sharing occurs between individuals, the study deeply sequenced the blood TCR repertoires of about five healthy adults. General conclusions and limits of the study: Sharing across a few donors was observed for 4.5% to 6.5% of naive CD4, over 3% of naive CD8, 2% to 2.5% of memory CD4, and around 0.4% of memory CD8 clonotypes. Based on pairwise subsampling, the degree of clonotype sharing among donors was expected to be affected by sequencing depth. Only blood was sampled, and tissue TCR repertoires likely differ from those in blood. Naive subsets generally had larger estimated clonotype richness than memory subsets. Compared with non-shared clonotypes, the clonotypes found in all four sorted-subset donors had higher generation probabilities. Rarefaction of sorted-subset datasets indicated incomplete sequencing despite the large sequencing depth. Because the study included only a small number of donors, the genetic and exposure-history diversity represented was limited.

Using the deep immunoSEQ assay, TCR CDR3 regions were amplified from genomic DNA by multiplex PCR. Genomic DNA extracted from each cell subset was distributed evenly over all wells of several immunoSEQ 96-well plates, and each plate served as one replicate. For sorted subsets, roughly 0.2 ug genomic DNA, equal to tens of thousands of T cell genomes, was loaded into each replicate PCR. Purified libraries were measured with a Qubit 3.0 fluorometer, size-checked on a Bioanalyzer 2100, and measured again with the KAPA Library Quantification kit. Every immunoSEQ 96-well plate was sequenced on a separate single-read 150-cycle Illumina NextSeq 550 flow cell. The paper's processing steps were these. Because the immunoSEQ output included only junctional sequences and no quality scores, the filtering could not be the same as the filtering used for full-length reads. Sequences were annotated with PyIR, a Python wrapper for IgBLAST v1.9, using IMGT germline references to assign V/J genes and CDR3. Reads were filtered out if the reads had weak V/J assignments (E-value above 1e-6), no CDR3, stop codons, out-of-frame junctions, or ambiguous translated residues. V3J clonotypes were defined by identical inferred V gene, J gene, and CDR3 amino acid sequence. Percentage overlap between repertoires was calculated by dividing the number of shared unique clonotypes by the size of the smaller repertoire. Richness of each repertoire was evaluated using RTK rarefaction, the Chao1 estimator, and Recon v2.1 estimates of unobserved clonotypes. Generation probabilities were computed with OLGA for all TCRbeta clonotypes obtained by the gDNA method from several donors. Here the immuneACCESS table is served through TCRdb, limited to in-frame sequences with V and J called. Missing clones are a known gap in these copies; in checked studies unresolved V genes cover under half, and the rest lacks a known reason. D and trimming were read from the DNA, whereas the V and J calls and clone size are those reported in that table. The sample records around 95,000 clones, about two thirds of which are singletons. 45% of the sample belongs to the ten largest clones.

The CDR3 goes from the cysteine to the phenylalanine over 13 residues. The CDR3 DNA has 39 bases and is translated from base 1. V is reduced by 2 bases and J by 2 bases, leaving a spacing of 7 bases between them. The germline V gene specifies MGHDK as CDR1 and SYGVNS as CDR2. Healthy HIV-negative adults with no recently reported acute infections or vaccinations were included as donors. All donors were Caucasian adults living in Nashville, Tennessee, USA. CD8 memory samples consisted of magnetically selected CD45RO+ cells combined with CCR7-negative CD45RA+ effector memory (TemRA) cells. Blood was obtained by leukapheresis, after which PBMCs were separated by Ficoll-Histopaque density gradient centrifugation and cryopreserved in liquid nitrogen vapor phase. Analytical flow cytometry was used to check the purity and quantity of each magnetically sorted T cell population. Genomic DNA was isolated from every sorted fraction and measured by UV absorbance on a Nanodrop 2000c.

Material for sequencing was memory CD8+ T cells sorted from blood. The sample's cell subset or site, from its label and the paper: CD45RO+ cells pooled with CCR7-negative TemRA cells. This receptor was obtained from a young man in good health. The chain is made from TRBV25-1 and TRBJ2-7; too little of a D gene remains to name it. The CDR3 protein: CASSENTAYEQYF. Here is the DNA: TGTGCCAGCAGTGAAAATACTGCCTACGAGCAGTACTTC.